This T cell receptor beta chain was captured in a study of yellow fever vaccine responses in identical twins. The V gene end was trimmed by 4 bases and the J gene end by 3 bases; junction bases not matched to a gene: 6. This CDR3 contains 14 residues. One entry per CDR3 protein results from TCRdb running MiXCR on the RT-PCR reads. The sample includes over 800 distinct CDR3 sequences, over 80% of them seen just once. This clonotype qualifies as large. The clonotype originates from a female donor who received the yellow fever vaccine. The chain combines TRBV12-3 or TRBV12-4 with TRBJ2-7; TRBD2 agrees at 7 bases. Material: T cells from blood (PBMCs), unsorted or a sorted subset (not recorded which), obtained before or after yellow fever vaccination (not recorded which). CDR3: CASSSVGLYYEQYF. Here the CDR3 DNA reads TGTGCCAGCAGTTCGGTGGGACTATACTACGAGCAGTACTTC.